The 13 T cell receptor beta chains below all came from one sample that was sequenced in a study of cytomegalovirus exposure and HLA in healthy donors. Primers: 60 Vbeta forward and 13 Jbeta reverse. Measured with immunoSEQ multiplex PCR; TCRdb has only the in-frame clones, and not every one. The data contain some 150,000 clones, more than 65% of them singletons. The sample was PBMCs. Receptor source: a man aged 45 to 65 in good health and CMV-seropositive.

This clone was counted a few times. The chain uses TRBV25-1 and TRBJ1-6, with TRBD1 identical over 10 bases. The CDR3 length is 15 residues. V lost 4 bases, J lost 10 bases, and 7 bases stayed unmatched. Per germline, CDR1 MGHDK and CDR2 SYGVNS. The CDR3 bases are TGTGCCAGCAGTGTACGACAGGGGGCATGGTCACCCCTCCACTTT. Protein sequence: CASSVRQGAWSPLHF.

The chain recombines TRBV30 with TRBJ2-2; D gene ambiguous. V was clipped by 5 bases and J by 7 bases, with 8 bases between them. Per germline, CDR1 GTSNPN and CDR2 SVGIG (reference sequence). The CDR3 extends over 11 amino acids. CDR3 region: CAWESFGELFF. The CDR3 bases are TGTGCCTGGGAGTCCTTCGGGGAGCTGTTTTTT.

V usage is TRBV4-1 and J usage is TRBJ2-7, with D possibly being TRBD2 (6 bases). From germline, CDR1 is MGHRA and CDR2 YSYEKL. The CDR3 extends over 14 amino acids. The V end was cut by 0 bases, the J end by 4 bases, with 10 bases between. The DNA for the CDR3 is TGCGCCAGCAGCCAAGATCTGCGGGGTTACGAGCAGTACTTC. Protein sequence: CASSQDLRGYEQYF.

The chain uses TRBV28 and TRBJ2-6, with 8 bases identical to TRBD2. The V gene's germline CDR1 is MDHEN and CDR2 SYDVKM. The V and J ends lost 4 bases and 12 bases, in that order; junction bases with no gene match: 14. CDR3 length: 16 residues. The CDR3 nucleotides read TGTGCCAGCAGTTCCCCACATCGTGACAGCGGGAGCGTCCTGACTTTC. It is translated as CASSSPHRDSGSVLTF. Drawing the rest from reference TRBV28 and TRBJ2-6, the complete variable domain is DVKVTQSSRYLVKRTGEKVFLECVQDMDHENMFWYRQDPGLGLRLIYFSYDVKMKEKGDIPEGYSVSREKKERFSLILESASTNQTSMYLCASSSPHRDSGSVLTFGAGSRLTVL.

V usage is TRBV28 and J usage is TRBJ1-1; TRBD1 might be the D (6 bases). CDR3 length: 16 residues. In germline, CDR1 is MDHEN, CDR2 SYDVKM. Trimming took 6 bases from V and 1 from J, leaving 18 bases between them. Written as DNA, the CDR3 is TGTGCCAGCAGCCCCCCGGGGACACGTCGGAACACTGAAGCTTTCTTT. It codes for CASSPPGTRRNTEAFF.

On this clone itself: Sequence at one end of the junction differs from germline and may be a read error. J is TRBJ2-1 and V is TRBV7-9; TRBD2 matches 8 bases. CDR3 length equals 16 residues. CDR1 is SEHNR and CDR2 is FQNEAQ in the germline V gene (reference sequence). CDR3 protein: CSSSLWLAGSYNEQFF. The CDR3 DNA reads TGTTCCAGCAGCTTGTGGCTAGCGGGCTCCTACAATGAGCAGTTCTTC.

CDR3 sequence (DNA): TGTGCCAGCTCACCGACAGGGGGAAATCAGCCCCAGCATTTT. Translating it yields CASSPTGGNQPQHF. The genes are TRBV18 and TRBJ1-5; TRBD1 matches 9 bases. The germline V gene encodes CDR1 KGHSH and CDR2 LQKENI. This CDR3 region has 14 residues. The trim removed 3 bases at V and 4 bases at J, leaving 1 base unmatched.

The CDR3 is CASARSGSGTDTQYF. Written as DNA, the CDR3 is TGTGCCAGCGCCCGGAGCGGGAGCGGCACAGATACGCAGTATTTT. The chain uses TRBV28 and TRBJ2-3; 8 nucleotides match TRBD2. Trimming removed 8 bases from V and 1 base from J; junction bases left unmatched: 8. In germline, CDR1 is MDHEN, CDR2 SYDVKM. This CDR3 has 15 amino acids.

V is TRBV6-1 and J is TRBJ2-3; 10 bases fit TRBD1. The ends lost 6 bases at V and 4 bases at J; junction bases unmatched: 4. The CDR3 loop spans 14 amino acids. Germline CDR1 MNHNS, CDR2 SASEGT. The CDR3 DNA follows: TGTGCCAGCAGACGGACAGGGGGTTCAGATACGCAGTATTTT. Its translation: CASRRTGGSDTQYF.

This chain uses TRBV11-3 with TRBJ2-1; D call uncertain. The CDR3 length is 13 residues. The V end was cut by 0 bases, the J end by 9 bases, with 9 bases between. Germline V gene lookup returns CDR1 SGHNT and CDR2 YENEEA. CDR3 coding DNA: TGTGCCAGCAGCTTAGAAGTGGTCAGTGAGCAGTTCTTC. Its translation: CASSLEVVSEQFF.

The rearrangement joins TRBV11-2 to TRBJ1-3, with unresolved D. Germline V gene data show CDR1 as SGHAT and CDR2 as FQNNGV. Trimming shortened V by 5 bases and J by 0 bases, and 11 bases separated the two germline ends. This CDR3 has 15 amino acids. CDR3 loop: CASSRTADSGNTIYF. The CDR3 DNA reads TGTGCCAGCAGCCGTACAGCGGACTCTGGAAACACCATATATTTT.

The J gene is TRBJ2-2, the V gene TRBV9; 7 nucleotides align to TRBD1. The CDR3 totals 16 residues. With 0 bases clipped from V and 2 bases from J, the junction kept 4 bases outside the gene matches. Germline loops: CDR1 SGDLS, CDR2 YYNGEE. Here the CDR3 reads CASSVGSGGNTGELFF. The DNA for the CDR3 is TGTGCCAGCAGCGTAGGGTCAGGGGGAAACACCGGGGAGCTGTTTTTT.

This chain joins TRBV30 and TRBJ1-4; no clear D gene. The CDR3 consists of 13 residues. Germline CDR1 GTSNPN, CDR2 SVGIG (reference sequence). With 4 bases removed from V and 7 bases from J, the gap between germline ends came to 13 bases. CDR3 loop: CAWTPNSIEKLFF. The CDR3 nucleotides are TGTGCCTGGACACCCAACAGTATTGAAAAACTGTTTTTT.